The rows below give T cell receptor beta chains drawn from one sample of a study of blood T cell repertoires in COVID-19. The assay was immunoSEQ multiplex PCR, and TCRdb's table has in-frame clones only and misses some. Here the sample spans 150,000 to 200,000 clones, more than 85% being singletons. Specimen: PBMCs or T cells enriched from blood (not recorded which). Source of these receptors: a human donor with acute COVID-19. The donor label of this sample is uncertain. Each CDR3 is given with its conserved first and last residue. Fields, in order: clone size, D gene, J gene, V gene, CDR3 protein, CDR3 DNA. The D gene is left open where the match is weak. Clone size is not always given. Where it is, it says once, few, many or a class for expanded clones.

size: .
D: .
J: TRBJ1-1
V: TRBV6-5
CDR3: CASSYGGGLMNTEAFF
DNA: TGTGCCAGCAGTTACGGGGGGGGACTAATGAACACTGAAGCTTTCTTT

size: .
D: TRBD1
J: TRBJ2-1
V: TRBV9
CDR3: CASSAGGPYNEQFF
DNA: TGTGCCAGCAGCGCAGGGGGACCGTACAATGAGCAGTTCTTC

size: few
D: TRBD1
J: TRBJ1-2
V: TRBV19
CDR3: CASSIRQGADGYTF
DNA: TGTGCCAGTAGTATTCGACAGGGGGCAGATGGCTACACCTTC

size: .
D: TRBD1
J: TRBJ2-5
V: TRBV7-2
CDR3: CASSLDRGRGETQYF
DNA: TGTGCCAGCAGCTTGGACAGGGGGCGGGGAGAGACCCAGTACTTC

size: .
D: .
J: TRBJ2-3
V: TRBV7-2
CDR3: CASSLGLIDTQYF
DNA: TGTGCCAGCAGCTTGGGACTGATAGATACGCAGTATTTT

size: .
D: .
J: TRBJ2-7
V: TRBV30
CDR3: CAWSVGEGYEQYF
DNA: TGTGCCTGGAGTGTGGGAGAGGGATACGAGCAGTACTTC

size: .
D: .
J: TRBJ1-1
V: TRBV2
CDR3: CASTLGIENTEAFF
DNA: TGTGCCAGCACCCTAGGAATTGAAAACACTGAAGCTTTCTTT

size: .
D: TRBD2
J: TRBJ2-2
V: TRBV4-3
CDR3: CASSQDKPSGPTGELFF
DNA: TGCGCCAGCAGCCAAGATAAGCCTAGCGGACCCACCGGGGAGCTGTTTTTT

size: .
D: .
J: TRBJ2-7
V: TRBV30
CDR3: CAWSVKGGYEQYF
DNA: TGTGCCTGGAGTGTCAAGGGAGGCTACGAGCAGTACTTC

size: .
D: TRBD1
J: TRBJ2-6
V: TRBV10-3
CDR3: CAIRPSTGFDSGANVLTF
DNA: TGTGCCATCAGACCTTCGACAGGGTTTGACTCTGGGGCCAACGTCCTGACTTTC

size: .
D: TRBD1
J: TRBJ1-1
V: TRBV19
CDR3: CASQGGVTEAFF
DNA: TGTGCCAGTCAGGGGGGCGTCACTGAAGCTTTCTTT

size: .
D: TRBD1
J: TRBJ1-1
V: TRBV25-1
CDR3: CASSYSPGQGGGGTEAFF
DNA: TGTGCCAGCAGTTATTCTCCGGGACAGGGGGGTGGCGGCACTGAAGCTTTCTTT

size: once
D: TRBD1
J: TRBJ1-2
V: TRBV11-2
CDR3: CASSLFGTGPGGGYTF
DNA: TGTGCCAGCAGCTTATTTGGGACAGGGCCGGGGGGTGGCTACACCTTC

size: .
D: TRBD1
J: TRBJ1-5
V: TRBV30
CDR3: CAWQTGTGNQPQHF
DNA: TGTGCCTGGCAAACCGGGACAGGGAATCAGCCCCAGCATTTT

size: once
D: TRBD2
J: TRBJ2-4
V: TRBV5-7
CDR3: CASSPALRGARVF
DNA: TGTGCCAGCAGCCCAGCTTTGCGGGGGGCGCGGGTCTTC

size: .
D: .
J: TRBJ1-1
V: TRBV2
CDR3: CASRAGMGTEAFF
DNA: TGTGCCAGCAGGGCAGGGATGGGCACTGAAGCTTTCTTT

size: .
D: .
J: TRBJ1-1
V: TRBV29-1
CDR3: CSVEDTEMNTEAFF
DNA: TGCAGCGTTGAAGATACAGAGATGAACACTGAAGCTTTCTTT

size: .
D: .
J: TRBJ2-5
V: TRBV5-1
CDR3: CASSLQTLEETQYF
DNA: TGCGCCAGCAGCCTGCAGACTCTGGAAGAGACCCAGTACTTC

size: .
D: .
J: TRBJ1-2
V: TRBV4-1
CDR3: CASTSGDNTNYGYTF
DNA: TGCGCCAGCACCAGTGGGGACAATACTAACTATGGCTACACCTTC

size: .
D: TRBD1
J: TRBJ2-7
V: TRBV3-1/TRBV3-2
CDR3: CASSLMDRASYEQYF
DNA: TGTGCCAGCAGCCTCATGGACAGGGCCTCCTACGAGCAGTACTTC

size: .
D: TRBD2
J: TRBJ2-1
V: TRBV19
CDR3: CASSLLLARGNEQFF
DNA: TGTGCCAGTAGTCTCCTACTAGCGAGGGGCAATGAGCAGTTCTTC

size: .
D: TRBD1
J: TRBJ1-4
V: TRBV10-3
CDR3: CAISDLVTGEEKLFF
DNA: TGTGCCATCAGTGATCTGGTCACAGGGGAGGAAAAACTGTTTTTT

size: .
D: TRBD1
J: TRBJ1-1
V: TRBV13
CDR3: CASRRVDRGSAAFF
DNA: TGTGCCAGCCGCCGGGTGGACAGGGGATCGGCGGCTTTCTTT

size: .
D: .
J: TRBJ2-2
V: TRBV4-3
CDR3: CASSQRAAGNTGELFF
DNA: TGCGCCAGCAGCCAGAGGGCAGCAGGGAACACCGGGGAGCTGTTTTTT

size: .
D: .
J: TRBJ1-1
V: TRBV4-3
CDR3: CASSPGVNTEAFF
DNA: TGCGCCAGCAGCCCAGGGGTGAACACTGAAGCTTTCTTT

size: .
D: .
J: TRBJ2-1
V: TRBV6-5
CDR3: CASSYPGSYNEQFF
DNA: TGTGCCAGCAGTTACCCCGGGAGCTACAATGAGCAGTTCTTC

size: once
D: .
J: TRBJ1-2
V: TRBV29-1
CDR3: CSVDRGTF
DNA: TGCAGCGTTGACAGGGGAACCTTC

size: .
D: .
J: TRBJ2-7
V: TRBV6-5
CDR3: CASSYRRQREQYF
DNA: TGTGCCAGCAGTTACCGCCGACAGAGAGAGCAGTACTTC

size: .
D: .
J: TRBJ1-5
V: TRBV30
CDR3: CAWSAGPNQPQHF
DNA: TGTGCCTGGAGCGCAGGGCCCAATCAGCCCCAGCATTTT

size: .
D: .
J: TRBJ2-5
V: TRBV2
CDR3: CASSSDWRQETQYF
DNA: TGTGCCAGCAGTTCCGACTGGCGACAAGAGACCCAGTACTTC

size: .
D: .
J: TRBJ2-5
V: TRBV21-1
CDR3: CASSKKGWIEDKGTQYF
DNA: TGTGCCAGCAGCAAAAAGGGTTGGATCGAGGACAAAGGGACCCAGTACTTC

size: .
D: TRBD1
J: TRBJ1-1
V: TRBV5-1
CDR3: CASSRLGTGGMNTEAFF
DNA: TGCGCCAGCAGCCGCTTGGGGACAGGGGGCATGAACACTGAAGCTTTCTTT

size: .
D: TRBD2
J: TRBJ2-5
V: TRBV4-3
CDR3: CASSQVSGGASETQYF
DNA: TGCGCCAGCAGCCAAGTCAGCGGGGGGGCCAGTGAGACCCAGTACTTC

size: .
D: .
J: TRBJ1-2
V: TRBV30
CDR3: CAWSRTDSNYGYTF
DNA: TGTGCCTGGAGTAGGACTGATTCTAACTATGGCTACACCTTC

size: .
D: .
J: TRBJ2-1
V: TRBV11-3
CDR3: CASSLSLATNEQFF
DNA: TGTGCCAGCAGCTTAAGTCTAGCCACCAATGAGCAGTTCTTC

size: .
D: TRBD1
J: TRBJ2-3
V: TRBV5-1
CDR3: CASSSIGQGTDTQYF
DNA: TGCGCCAGCAGCTCCATCGGACAGGGCACAGATACGCAGTATTTT

size: .
D: TRBD2
J: TRBJ2-7
V: TRBV19
CDR3: CASGLAGAYEQYF
DNA: TGTGCCAGTGGACTAGCGGGAGCCTACGAGCAGTACTTC

size: .
D: .
J: TRBJ1-2
V: TRBV4-1
CDR3: CASSPPGGPRGYTF
DNA: TGCGCCAGCAGCCCCCCAGGAGGCCCGCGGGGCTACACCTTC

size: .
D: .
J: TRBJ1-1
V: TRBV24-1
CDR3: CATRGERNTEAFF
DNA: TGTGCCACCCGCGGGGAAAGGAACACTGAAGCTTTCTTT

size: .
D: TRBD1
J: TRBJ1-1
V: TRBV15
CDR3: CATSRDRDSYGEAFF
DNA: TGTGCCACCAGCAGAGATAGGGACAGTTACGGTGAAGCTTTCTTT

size: .
D: TRBD1
J: TRBJ2-3
V: TRBV9
CDR3: CASSVGSQSTGLADTQYF
DNA: TGTGCCAGCAGCGTAGGCTCCCAATCGACAGGGTTGGCAGATACGCAGTATTTT

size: .
D: TRBD1
J: TRBJ2-7
V: TRBV6-5
CDR3: CASSYSETGDTEQYF
DNA: TGTGCCAGCAGTTACTCCGAGACAGGGGATACCGAGCAGTACTTC

size: .
D: .
J: TRBJ1-1
V: TRBV19
CDR3: CASRDTLDTEAFF
DNA: TGTGCCAGTAGGGACACATTGGACACTGAAGCTTTCTTT

size: .
D: TRBD2
J: TRBJ2-5
V: TRBV2
CDR3: CASSVTSGGADGQYF
DNA: TGTGCCAGCAGTGTGACTAGCGGGGGGGCCGATGGCCAGTACTTC

size: .
D: .
J: TRBJ2-7
V: TRBV7-9
CDR3: CASSPIKGRRGEQYF
DNA: TGTGCCAGCAGCCCTATCAAGGGCCGTAGAGGGGAGCAGTACTTC

size: .
D: TRBD2
J: TRBJ2-7
V: TRBV10-3
CDR3: CAISRGVPKRGLTYEQYF
DNA: TGTGCCATCTCCCGGGGCGTACCCAAGCGGGGCCTCACCTACGAGCAGTACTTC

size: once
D: TRBD1
J: TRBJ1-3
V: TRBV2
CDR3: CASKGQGDIYF
DNA: TGTGCCAGCAAAGGACAGGGTGACATATATTTT

size: .
D: TRBD2
J: TRBJ2-5
V: TRBV15
CDR3: CATTLAGGETQYF
DNA: TGTGCCACCACCTTAGCGGGGGGGGAGACCCAGTACTTC